What follows are 22 T cell receptor beta chains derived from one specimen sequenced in a study of human T cells and chemical hapten exposure. Time point described: patch test 2, 6 weeks after DPC sensitization. Indicated treatment: therapeutic diphenylcyclopropenone sensitization with weekly scalp DPC. TCRdb ran MiXCR on the RACE reads and lists one entry per CDR3 protein. The top ten hold around 3.1% of the sample, which has 110,000 or so distinct CDR3 sequences, roughly 10% seen once. Material: whole blood, obtained in connection with sensitization to the hapten diphenylcyclopropenone (DPC). All receptors derive from a woman in her forties with alopecia areata. Some clones in this sample may be carry-over from other donors' samples.

This clonotype was seen at least ten times. V and J are TRBV7-2 and TRBJ2-1; 9 bases are shared with TRBD2. V dropped 1 base and J dropped 2; count of bases not matched to a gene: 12. This CDR3 is 19 amino acids long. Germline values: CDR1 SGHTA, CDR2 FQGNSA. This CDR3 is CASSLDLVGGGAPYNEQFF. DNA of the CDR3: TGTGCCAGCAGCTTAGACCTAGTGGGCGGGGGGGCCCCCTACAATGAGCAGTTCTTC.

This clonotype was seen at least ten times. This is likely a read error, given that the CDR3 carries no conserved phenylalanine or tryptophan at its end. This rearrangement joins TRBV7-8 to TRBJ2-4; 9 bases align to TRBD2. Germline V gene sequence: CDR1 SGHVS, CDR2 FQNEAQ. The CDR3 extends over 21 amino acids. The V and J ends lost 5 bases and 5 bases, in that order; junction bases with no gene match: 25. The CDR3, as DNA: TGTGCCAGCAGCCGCAGACCCTCTGGGCGGGGGGGTGCCGAAGAACAAAACATTCAGTACCTC. Translating it yields CASSRRPSGRGGAEEQNIQYL.

The gene calls are TRBV5-1 and TRBJ2-3; a weak D match, TRBD2 (5 bases). From germline, CDR1 is SGHRS and CDR2 YFSETQ. This CDR3 has 16 residues. V was trimmed by 0 bases and J by 0 bases, leaving 11 bases between them. CDR3 sequence reads: CASSLAGGGSTDTQYF. The DNA for the CDR3 is TGCGCCAGCAGCTTGGCCGGCGGAGGTAGCACAGATACGCAGTATTTT.

The table lists this clonotype with a few counts. The chain has TRBV18 and TRBJ2-3; D remains ambiguous. CDR1 KGHSH and CDR2 LQKENI come from the germline V gene. V dropped 3 bases and J dropped 2 bases, with 12 bases sitting between them. The CDR3 sequence is 15 residues long. Here the CDR3 reads CASSPGLYFTDTQYF. In nucleotides, the CDR3 is TGTGCCAGCTCACCGGGTCTGTATTTCACAGATACGCAGTATTTT.

There are many counts of this clonotype. This chain connects TRBV7-2 to TRBJ1-2; 8 bases align to TRBD1. V shed 2 bases, J shed 7 bases, and the junction held 3 bases outside the gene matches. Germline V CDR1 and CDR2: SGHTA, FQGNSA. The CDR3 length is 13 residues. The CDR3 reads CASSLQGAGGYTF. CDR3 DNA: TGTGCCAGCAGCTTACAGGGGGCGGGTGGCTACACCTTC.

This clonotype was counted at least ten times. This sequence joins TRBV5-4 and TRBJ2-7; TRBD1 agrees at 7 bases. CDR3 length equals 14 residues. Germline loops: CDR1 SGHNT, CDR2 YYREEE (reference sequence). With 3 bases clipped from V and 4 bases from J, the junction kept 7 bases outside the gene matches. DNA of the CDR3: TGTGCCAGCAGCTCGACAGGGATCAAGTACGAGCAGTACTTC. It yields the protein CASSSTGIKYEQYF.

This clonotype was observed at least ten times. This chain connects TRBV6-4 to TRBJ2-3, with D perhaps given as TRBD1 or TRBD2 (6 bases each). V dropped 5 bases and J dropped 0 bases, with 12 bases sitting between them. Germline V lookup: CDR1 MRHNA, CDR2 SNTAGT. The CDR3 sequence is 15 residues long. The CDR3 reads CASSWGGQSTDTQYF. The CDR3 bases are TGTGCCAGCAGTTGGGGAGGACAGAGCACAGATACGCAGTATTTT.

This clonotype was detected only a few times. V gene TRBV21-1 combines with J gene TRBJ2-3; no check of the table's D call, TRBD2, against the DNA was made. TRBV21-1 is annotated as a pseudogene. The CDR3 runs to 14 residues. DNA of the CDR3: TGTGCCAGCAGCAACGGGAGAGACACAGATACGCAGTATTTT. This encodes CASSNGRDTDTQYF.

This clonotype turned up a few times. The chain couples TRBV9 to TRBJ2-1; 12 bases align to TRBD2. Germline values: CDR1 SGDLS, CDR2 YYNGEE. Trimming removed 4 bases from V and 8 bases from J; junction bases left unmatched: 13. This CDR3 has 17 amino acids. The CDR3: CASSPLWSSGGADEQFF. CDR3 coding DNA: TGTGCCAGCAGCCCCCTTTGGTCTAGCGGGGGGGCAGATGAGCAGTTCTTC. The full variable domain, completed using reference TRBV9 and TRBJ2-1, is DSGVTQTPKHLITATGQRVTLRCSPRSGDLSVYWYQQSLDQGLQFLIQYYNGEERAKGNILERFSAQQFPDLHSELNLSSLELGDSALYFCASSPLWSSGGADEQFFGPGTRLTVL.

This clonotype was seen just once. V is TRBV19 and J is TRBJ1-4; D not resolved. The length of the CDR3 is 15 residues. Trimming pared 6 bases from V and 8 bases from J, leaving 19 bases between. Germline values: CDR1 LNHDA, CDR2 SQIVND (reference sequence). CDR3 sequence reads: CASSLGLSTREKLFF. In DNA form, the CDR3 reads TGTGCCAGTAGCCTCGGTCTTTCCACCCGGGAAAAACTGTTTTTT.

This clonotype has only a few counts. The chain is built from TRBV5-1 and TRBJ2-5; the D is unclear. This CDR3 has 14 residues. Trimming removed 3 bases at V and 5 bases at J, with 14 bases between. From germline, CDR1 is SGHRS and CDR2 YFSETQ. The DNA for the CDR3 is TGCGCCAGCAGCTCGCCCGGGCTTGGGGAGACCCAGTACTTC. Translation: CASSSPGLGETQYF.

This clonotype showed up many times. CDR3 amino acids: CASSTLHSQYNEQFF. The CDR3 DNA is TGTGCCAGCAGCACACTCCACTCCCAATACAATGAGCAGTTCTTC. The J gene is TRBJ2-1, the V gene TRBV9, with unresolved D. The germline CDR1 and CDR2 sequences are SGDLS and YYNGEE. This CDR3 has 15 amino acids. Trimming cost V 4 bases and J 4 bases, with 15 bases left between them.

This clonotype was observed at least ten times. The V call is TRBV28, the J call TRBJ2-5; D gene unclear. V was shortened by 5 bases and J by 4 bases, with 5 bases between the two germline ends. The CDR3 extends over 11 amino acids. Germline CDR1 is MDHEN and CDR2 is SYDVKM. The CDR3 protein is CASSVRETQYF. The CDR3 DNA is TGTGCCAGCAGTGTCAGAGAGACCCAGTACTTC.

V usage is TRBV7-6 and J usage is TRBJ2-7, with 14 bases lining up with TRBD2. Germline V gives CDR1 SGHVS, CDR2 FNYEAQ. Trimming at V came to 1 base and at J to 1 base, leaving 9 bases not matched to a gene. The CDR3 spans 19 residues. This chain's CDR3 is CASSLDPGLAGVGSYEQYF. CDR3 in DNA: TGTGCCAGCAGCTTAGATCCGGGACTAGCGGGGGTAGGGTCCTACGAGCAGTACTTC.

The gene calls are TRBV5-1 and TRBJ2-1; D is ambiguous. The V end was cut by 0 bases, the J end by 2 bases, with 12 bases between. CDR1 SGHRS and CDR2 YFSETQ come from the germline V gene. This CDR3 region has 16 residues. The CDR3 region has the DNA TGCGCCAGCAGCTTGGCCGGGCAGGCGACCTACAATGAGCAGTTCTTC. As protein: CASSLAGQATYNEQFF.

This clonotype has a count of ten or more. The chain is built from TRBV6-5 and TRBJ2-3; the match to TRBD2 covers 7 bases. The CDR3 contains 15 residues. Germline V gene sequence: CDR1 MNHEY, CDR2 SVGAGI. With V trimmed by 6 bases and J by 4 bases, 10 bases remained unmatched. CDR3 bases: TGTGCCAGCAGGCACCGGGGTGCGGGGGCAGATACGCAGTATTTT. This encodes CASRHRGAGADTQYF.

This clonotype was recorded at least ten times. The chain uses TRBV7-2 and TRBJ2-5, with D perhaps matching TRBD1 (6 bases). Looked up from germline, CDR1 is SGHTA and CDR2 is FQGNSA. Trimming shortened V by 5 bases and J by 3 bases, and 16 bases separated the two germline ends. This CDR3 region has 15 residues. Here the CDR3 DNA reads TGTGCCAGCAGCAAAGAGACAGGTGGAAAAGAGACCCAGTACTTC. This codes for CASSKETGGKETQYF.

The rearrangement uses TRBV28 and TRBJ1-6; D is ambiguous. Trimming shortened V by 8 bases and J by 8 bases, and 13 bases separated the two germline ends. This CDR3 contains 13 residues. Germline V gene lookup returns CDR1 MDHEN and CDR2 SYDVKM. The CDR3 sequence: CASLRRMDSPLHF. The CDR3 region has the DNA TGTGCCAGCCTCAGGCGGATGGATTCACCCCTCCACTTT.

This chain connects TRBV5-1 to TRBJ2-7, with 7 bases that match TRBD1. The CDR3 loop spans 16 amino acids. Germline V gives CDR1 SGHRS, CDR2 YFSETQ. The ends lost 2 bases at V and 0 bases at J; junction bases unmatched: 8. CDR3 loop: CASSFYRGSSSYEQYF. CDR3 DNA sequence: TGCGCCAGCAGCTTTTACAGGGGCTCTAGCTCCTACGAGCAGTACTTC.

This clonotype was recorded many times. V usage is TRBV4-1 and J usage is TRBJ2-7; D unresolved. The CDR3 loop spans 13 amino acids. The V gene's germline CDR1 is MGHRA and CDR2 YSYEKL. Trimming removed 1 base at V and 3 bases at J, with 7 bases between. CDR3 sequence reads: CASSQAPNYEQYF. The DNA for the CDR3 is TGCGCCAGCAGCCAAGCCCCTAACTACGAGCAGTACTTC.

This clonotype was found a few times. The chain recombines TRBV7-9 with TRBJ1-6; tentatively, D is TRBD1 (5 bases). V gave up 3 bases and J gave up 8 bases, with 14 bases separating them. Germline CDR1 is SEHNR and CDR2 is FQNEAQ (reference sequence). This CDR3 has 15 residues. The CDR3 nucleotides are TGTGCCAGCAGCTTCGGGAGAGCAGGGCATTCACCCCTCCACTTT. Protein: CASSFGRAGHSPLHF.

This clonotype was seen a handful of times. The chain joins TRBV15 to TRBJ1-1, with D possibly being TRBD1 (5 bases). CDR3 length: 15 amino acids. CDR1 LNHNV and CDR2 YYDKDF come from the germline V gene (reference sequence). Trimming took off 2 bases at V and 4 bases at J, with 14 bases between the two ends. The CDR3 reads CATSRTLGGGTEAFF. The CDR3 DNA is TGTGCCACCAGCAGAACCCTCGGGGGGGGCACTGAAGCTTTCTTT.